The next 8 T cell receptor beta chains were all read from a single sample in a study of esophageal squamous cell carcinoma under preoperative chemotherapy. Time point indicated: before preoperative PTX-NDP chemotherapy. TCRdb called the PCR reads again in MiXCR, with one record for every CDR3 protein. The sample yields over 15,000 distinct CDR3 sequences, roughly half seen once. The sample was gathered from a patient given preoperative chemotherapy. Every receptor here comes from a human donor with esophageal squamous cell carcinoma. The donor label of this sample is uncertain.

The chain has TRBV7-3 and TRBJ2-3, with D possibly matching TRBD2 (6 bases). Germline values: CDR1 SGHTA, CDR2 FQGTGA. The CDR3 has 15 amino acids. Trimming pared 9 bases from V and 5 bases from J, leaving 21 bases between. The CDR3 reads CARGAAGGEKDTQYF. CDR3 sequence (DNA): TGTGCCAGGGGCGCCGCGGGCGGGGAGAAAGATACGCAGTATTTT. Full variable domain (missing parts from reference TRBV7-3 and TRBJ2-3): GAGVSQTPSNKVTEKGKYVELRCDPISGHTALYWYRQSLGQGPEFLIYFQGTGAADDSGLPNDRFFAVRPEGSVSTLKIQRTERGDSAVYLCARGAAGGEKDTQYFGPGTRLTVL.

This clonotype appeared many times. The chain couples TRBV7-2 to TRBJ2-5, with 8 bases matching TRBD2. V was pared by 3 bases and J by 3 bases, with 3 bases of the junction left unmatched. Germline V CDR1 and CDR2: SGHTA, FQGNSA. There are 14 residues in the CDR3. The CDR3 bases are TGTGCCAGCAGCTTCTTTAGCGGGGAAGAGACCCAGTACTTC. As protein: CASSFFSGEETQYF.

For this clonotype: Because it lacks the conserved phenylalanine or tryptophan at the end, this CDR3 is likely a read error. Because the CDR3's place on the DNA is in doubt, the DNA is left out and the CDR3 is given as listed by TCRdb. V gene TRBV7-2 combines with J gene TRBJ2-3; TRBD2, the table's D call, was not compared with the DNA. Germline loops: CDR1 SGHTA, CDR2 FQGNSA. The CDR3 extends over 15 residues, inclusive of both ends. CDR3 protein: CASSLLAGGYNEQFP.

The chain combines TRBV6-5 with TRBJ1-2; TRBD1 matches at 8 bases. Trimming took 2 bases from V and 5 from J; bases not matched to a gene: 7. CDR1 and CDR2 from the germline V gene are MNHEY and SVGAGI. This CDR3 has 15 amino acids. The CDR3 sequence is CASSYLDGQGYGYTF. The CDR3 region has the DNA TGTGCCAGCAGTTACCTTGACGGACAGGGTTATGGCTACACCTTC.

The chain combines TRBV11-2 with TRBJ2-6, with TRBD1 matching over 7 bases. The CDR3 spans 18 residues. Germline CDR1 and CDR2: SGHAT and FQNNGV. After removal of 5 bases from V and 1 base from J, the junction contained 11 bases not matched to a gene. This CDR3 is CASSVGTADRSGANVLTF. CDR3 nucleotides: TGTGCCAGCAGCGTGGGGACAGCCGATAGGTCTGGGGCCAACGTCCTGACTTTC.

The table lists this clonotype with a few counts. The V call is TRBV7-2, the J call TRBJ2-5; a weak D match, TRBD2 (6 bases). V lost 5 bases to trimming and J lost 9 bases, with 16 bases between them. The CDR3 spans 13 residues. The V gene's germline CDR1 is SGHTA and CDR2 FQGNSA. CDR3 nucleotides: TGTGCCAGCAGCCTCCGGGACTGGGGGGCCCAGTACTTC. This translates into CASSLRDWGAQYF.

This clonotype came up many times. The chain combines TRBV12-3 or TRBV12-4 with TRBJ2-2; TRBD1 aligns across 7 bases. CDR3 length: 15 amino acids. Unmatched junction bases numbered 6, after V lost 1 base and J lost 7 bases. The CDR3 nucleotides read TGTGCCAGCAGTTTAGAGACAGGGTTAGACGGGGAGCTGTTTTTT. Translated, it gives CASSLETGLDGELFF.

Only a few counts were recorded for this clonotype. The chain links TRBV7-9 to TRBJ1-1; 9 nucleotides agree with TRBD1. Germline lookup yields CDR1 SEHNR and CDR2 FQNEAQ (reference sequence). This CDR3 is built from 15 residues. J lost 4 bases, V lost 5 bases, and 8 bases had no gene match. CDR3 DNA: TGTGCCAGCAGCCCTACCGGGACAGGGCTCACTGAAGCTTTCTTT. As protein: CASSPTGTGLTEAFF.